The 22 T cell receptor beta chains listed next were all sequenced from one sample in a study of blood T cell repertoires in COVID-19. TCRdb's copy holds only in-frame clones and misses some; the assay was immunoSEQ multiplex PCR. The sample carries more than 200,000 clones, around 83% recorded once. The material sequenced was peripheral blood. Receptor source: a woman in her forties or fifties with acute or convalescent COVID-19.

The rearrangement joins TRBV24-1 to TRBJ1-5, with a weak D call TRBD1 (5 bases). Germline lookup yields CDR1 KGHDR and CDR2 SFDVKD. The V and J ends lost 2 bases and 0 bases respectively, with 13 bases between them. The CDR3 covers 17 residues. The CDR3 spells CATSDSREDYSNQPQHF. DNA for the CDR3: TGTGCCACCAGTGATTCCAGGGAGGACTATAGCAATCAGCCCCAGCATTTT.

This clone was counted a single time. The chain is built from TRBV19 and TRBJ2-1, with TRBD2 matching over 9 bases. CDR1 is LNHDA and CDR2 is SQIVND in the germline V gene (reference sequence). V shed 0 bases and J 3 bases; nucleotides not matched to a gene: 9. The CDR3 totals 18 residues. The CDR3 loop is CASSIDSPLAGIYNEQFF. Here the CDR3 DNA reads TGTGCCAGTAGTATAGATTCCCCCCTAGCGGGGATCTACAATGAGCAGTTCTTC. The full variable domain, completed using reference TRBV19 and TRBJ2-1, is DGGITQSPKYLFRKEGQNVTLSCEQNLNHDAMYWYRQDPGQGLRLIYYSQIVNDFQKGDIAEGYSVSREKKESFPLTVTSAQKNPTAFYLCASSIDSPLAGIYNEQFFGPGTRLTVL.

This sequence joins TRBV28 and TRBJ1-2; TRBD1 might be the D (6 bases). V was clipped by 6 bases and J by 1 base, with 12 bases between them. The CDR3 sequence is 14 residues long. CDR1 and CDR2 (germline): MDHEN, SYDVKM. The CDR3 DNA follows: TGTGCCAGCAGCACTGGACAGTTTAACTATGGCTACACCTTC. Its protein product is CASSTGQFNYGYTF.

This clone was found once. The gene calls are TRBV2 and TRBJ1-6; the D gene is possibly TRBD1 (5 bases). This CDR3 region has 13 residues. V shed 8 bases and J shed 10 bases, with 15 bases lying between them. Germline V gene data show CDR1 as SNHLY and CDR2 as FYNNEI. Here the CDR3 DNA reads TGTGCCAGCCAGGGCGGGGAAGGATCACCCCTCCACTTT. It encodes CASQGGEGSPLHF.

The chain employs TRBV27 and TRBJ2-1, with 7 bases matching TRBD1. Trimming cost V 5 bases and J 6 bases; bases outside gene matches: 10. Germline V CDR1 and CDR2: MNHEY, SMNVEV (reference sequence). This CDR3 has 15 residues. In DNA, the CDR3 is TGTGCCAGCAGTCCAGACAGGGTAGCCGGCAATGAGCAGTTCTTC. Protein product: CASSPDRVAGNEQFF.

The chain has TRBV11-3 and TRBJ2-3, with D maybe TRBD2 (6 bases). Trimming pared 4 bases from V and 7 bases from J, leaving 15 bases between. CDR3 length: 14 amino acids. The germline V gene has CDR1 SGHNT and CDR2 YENEEA. CDR3: CASSSRTNRNTQYF. The CDR3 bases are TGTGCCAGCAGCTCAAGGACTAATAGGAATACGCAGTATTTT. The complete variable domain, with remaining parts taken from reference TRBV11-3 and TRBJ2-3, reads EAGVVQSPRYKIIEKKQPVAFWCNPISGHNTLYWYLQNLGQGPELLIRYENEEAVDDSQLPKDRFSAERLKGVDSTLKIQPAELGDSAVYLCASSSRTNRNTQYFGPGTRLTVL.

The rearrangement links TRBV18 to TRBJ2-7; 7 nucleotides line up with TRBD1. The CDR3 extends over 14 amino acids. In germline, CDR1 is KGHSH, CDR2 LQKENI. V lost 0 bases to trimming and J lost 5 bases; unmatched junction nucleotides: 4. CDR3: CASSPPITGDEQYF. CDR3 nucleotides: TGTGCCAGCTCACCACCTATTACAGGGGACGAGCAGTACTTC. The variable domain in full, with the rest retrieved from reference TRBV18 and TRBJ2-7, is NAGVMQNPRHLVRRRGQEARLRCSPMKGHSHVYWYRQLPEEGLKFMVYLQKENIIDESGMPKERFSAEFPKEGPSILRIQQVVRGDSAAYFCASSPPITGDEQYFGPGTRLTVT.

About this clone: Other DNA sequences within the sample encode an identical CDR3. The chain combines TRBV11-2 with TRBJ2-1; tentatively, D is TRBD2 (6 bases). Trimming cost V 5 bases and J 0 bases, with 11 bases left between them. Germline CDR1 and CDR2: SGHAT and FQNNGV. The CDR3 has 15 amino acids. CDR3 nucleotides: TGTGCCAGCAGCCCACGGGGGAGCTCCTACAATGAGCAGTTCTTC. Its protein is CASSPRGSSYNEQFF.

The rearrangement joins TRBV19 to TRBJ2-3; 7 bases match TRBD1. Germline CDR1 reads LNHDA; CDR2 reads SQIVND (reference sequence). The CDR3 covers 15 residues. The ends lost 3 bases at V and 2 bases at J; junction bases unmatched: 5. This chain's CDR3 is CASSMNRGFTDTQYF. In nucleotides, the CDR3 is TGTGCCAGTAGTATGAACAGGGGCTTCACAGATACGCAGTATTTT.

The rearrangement uses TRBV12-5 and TRBJ2-7; 9 bases agree with TRBD1. CDR1 and CDR2 from the germline V gene are LGHNT and FRNRAP. V shed 5 bases, J shed 1 base, and the junction held 0 bases outside the gene matches. The CDR3 sequence is 13 residues long. The CDR3 DNA reads as TGTGCTAGTGGTGGGACAGGGTCCTACGAGCAGTACTTC. This translates into CASGGTGSYEQYF.

This clone was seen more than once but under ten times. This chain uses TRBV19 with TRBJ1-2; TRBD1 agrees at 11 bases. The germline CDR1 and CDR2 sequences are LNHDA and SQIVND (reference sequence). This CDR3 is 15 amino acids long. J was trimmed by 4 bases and V by 7 bases; bases with no gene match: 8. This CDR3 is CASNPDRGPFYGYTF. CDR3 nucleotides: TGTGCCAGTAACCCGGACAGGGGGCCTTTCTATGGCTACACCTTC.

DNA of the CDR3: TGTGCCAGCAGTGAAGGGGGACAGGGGAACACTGAAGCTTTCTTT. This encodes CASSEGGQGNTEAFF. The chain joins TRBV25-1 to TRBJ1-1; TRBD1 matches at 9 bases. The CDR3 runs 15 residues. The germline V gene has CDR1 MGHDK and CDR2 SYGVNS. The V and J ends lost 2 bases and 1 base, in that order; junction bases with no gene match: 2. Full variable domain (rest looked up from reference TRBV25-1 and TRBJ1-1): EADIYQTPRYLVIGTGKKITLECSQTMGHDKMYWYQQDPGMELHLIHYSYGVNSTEKGDLSSESTVSRIRTEHFPLTLESARPSHTSQYLCASSEGGQGNTEAFFGQGTRLTVV.

The chain links TRBV11-2 to TRBJ2-7; 9 bases align to TRBD2. CDR3 length equals 14 residues. Germline V gene lookup returns CDR1 SGHAT and CDR2 FQNNGV. After removal of 7 bases from V and 0 bases from J, the junction contained 4 bases not matched to a gene. CDR3 loop: CASTASGTSYEQYF. CDR3 nucleotide sequence: TGTGCCAGCACCGCTAGCGGGACCTCCTACGAGCAGTACTTC. The whole variable domain, remainder taken from reference TRBV11-2 and TRBJ2-7, is EAGVAQSPRYKIIEKRQSVAFWCNPISGHATLYWYQQILGQGPKLLIQFQNNGVVDDSQLPKDRFSAERLKGVDSTLKIQPAKLEDSAVYLCASTASGTSYEQYFGPGTRLTVT.

There are a few counts of this clone. V usage is TRBV19 and J usage is TRBJ2-2; 11 nucleotides line up with TRBD2. CDR3 size: 17 residues. The V gene's germline CDR1 is LNHDA and CDR2 SQIVND (reference sequence). After removal of 5 bases from V and 5 bases from J, the junction contained 10 bases not matched to a gene. Here the CDR3 DNA reads TGTGCCAGTAGTTCGGGTCGACTAGCGGGATGGACCGGGGAGCTGTTTTTT. Residues: CASSSGRLAGWTGELFF.

The V call is TRBV24-1, the J call TRBJ2-3; maybe TRBD1 (6 bases). The germline V gene encodes CDR1 KGHDR and CDR2 SFDVKD. CDR3 size: 11 residues. Trimming left V 9 bases short and J 5 bases short, with 8 bases between. CDR3 residues: CATQQGDTQYF. CDR3 in DNA: TGTGCCACCCAACAGGGAGATACGCAGTATTTT.

The chain couples TRBV29-1 to TRBJ2-3, with 14 bases identical to TRBD2. Germline assignment: CDR1 SQVTM and CDR2 ANQGSEA. This CDR3 region has 15 residues. The J segment lost 6 bases and the V segment lost 6 bases, leaving 8 bases of the junction unmatched. The CDR3 DNA is TGCAGCGTCGCAACCCGACTAGCGGGAGGGGATACGCAGTATTTT. It codes for CSVATRLAGGDTQYF.

V is TRBV6-5 and J is TRBJ2-7; 8 bases are shared with TRBD2. V shed 8 bases, J shed 4 bases, and the junction held 7 bases outside the gene matches. Per the germline V gene, CDR1 is MNHEY and CDR2 is SVGAGI. This CDR3 comprises 13 residues. The chain's CDR3 is CASESGGPYEQYF. The CDR3 nucleotides read TGTGCCAGCGAATCGGGAGGGCCTTACGAGCAGTACTTC.

J is TRBJ2-1 and V is TRBV5-8; TRBD2 agrees at 8 bases. V trimming: 0 bases; J trimming: 0 bases; junction bases outside the gene matches: 8. The CDR3 extends over 18 amino acids. Germline V gives CDR1 SGHTS, CDR2 YDEGEE. CDR3 sequence: CASSLGLAPTSSYNEQFF. The CDR3 coding sequence is TGTGCCAGCAGCTTGGGACTAGCGCCCACGAGCTCCTACAATGAGCAGTTCTTC.

CDR3 sequence (DNA): TGCGCCAGCAGGGGACAGGGGGATGAGCAGTTCTTC. It codes for CASRGQGDEQFF. This chain links TRBV5-1 with TRBJ2-1; 11 bases agree with TRBD1. The length of the CDR3 is 12 residues. CDR1 and CDR2 from the germline V gene are SGHRS and YFSETQ. After removal of 5 bases from V and 8 bases from J, the junction contained 0 bases not matched to a gene.

This chain joins TRBV9 and TRBJ2-7, with a tentative D call TRBD2 (7 bases). The CDR3 extends over 15 amino acids. V gave up 0 bases and J gave up 0 bases, with 10 bases separating them. The germline V gene encodes CDR1 SGDLS and CDR2 YYNGEE. This chain's CDR3 is CASSVGGGTSYEQYF. The CDR3 DNA reads TGTGCCAGCAGCGTAGGGGGGGGCACCTCCTACGAGCAGTACTTC.

The chain combines TRBV29-1 with TRBJ1-2; unclear D gene. The germline V gene has CDR1 SQVTM and CDR2 ANQGSEA. Trimming took off 5 bases at V and 6 bases at J, with 13 bases between the two ends. The CDR3 totals 12 residues. Here the CDR3 DNA reads TGCAGCGTTAAGGGAGTAGGAGATGGCTACACCTTC. Translation: CSVKGVGDGYTF.

As for this clone: A junction end diverges from the germline sequence, so it may reflect a read error. The chain employs TRBV5-4 and TRBJ2-5; 12 positions match TRBD2. The CDR3 is made up of 14 amino acids. Germline V gene data show CDR1 as SGHNT and CDR2 as YYREEE (reference sequence). The CDR3 here is CASSLGSSGRARDF. DNA of the CDR3: TGTGCCAGCAGCTTGGGGTCTAGCGGGAGGGCTAGGGACTTC.